The next 21 T cell receptor beta chains were all read from a single sample in a study of PD-L1 blockade in urothelial cancer. Clones were read by immunoSEQ multiplex PCR, and TCRdb kept only the in-frame ones, dropping some. In the table there are approximately 94,000 clones, over 75% of which are singletons. Indicated time point: pretreatment peripheral blood. The material sequenced was PBMCs, taken around atezolizumab (anti-PD-L1) treatment. These receptors originate from a man in his 60s with urothelial cancer.

The count of this clone is one. The V gene is TRBV6-5, the J gene TRBJ2-1, with TRBD2 identical over 9 bases. With V trimmed by 5 bases and J by 3 bases, 2 bases remained unmatched. CDR1 is MNHEY, CDR2 SVGAGI, per germline. The CDR3 covers 14 residues. For the CDR3, the DNA is TGTGCCAGCAGTCCGACTAGCGGCTACAATGAGCAGTTCTTC. Translation gives CASSPTSGYNEQFF.

This sequence joins TRBV11-2 and TRBJ2-7; D perhaps matches TRBD2 (5 bases). Germline V gene data show CDR1 as SGHAT and CDR2 as FQNNGV. V was pared by 5 bases and J by 2 bases, with 13 bases between. The CDR3 consists of 14 residues. The CDR3 sequence is CASSPARVTYEQYF. As DNA, the CDR3 is TGTGCCAGCAGCCCAGCGAGGGTCACCTACGAGCAGTACTTC. Based on the CDR3 plus reference TRBV11-2 and TRBJ2-7, the full variable domain is EAGVAQSPRYKIIEKRQSVAFWCNPISGHATLYWYQQILGQGPKLLIQFQNNGVVDDSQLPKDRFSAERLKGVDSTLKIQPAKLEDSAVYLCASSPARVTYEQYFGPGTRLTVT.

The chain joins TRBV9 to TRBJ2-3, with TRBD1 matching 10 bases. The CDR3 spans 14 residues. Trimming cost V 4 bases and J 6 bases; bases outside gene matches: 5. Germline V lookup: CDR1 SGDLS, CDR2 YYNGEE. The CDR3 region is CASSSRQGADTQYF. CDR3 nucleotide sequence: TGTGCCAGCAGCTCGAGACAGGGGGCTGATACGCAGTATTTT. The whole variable domain, filled in from reference TRBV9 and TRBJ2-3, reads DSGVTQTPKHLITATGQRVTLRCSPRSGDLSVYWYQQSLDQGLQFLIQYYNGEERAKGNILERFSAQQFPDLHSELNLSSLELGDSALYFCASSSRQGADTQYFGPGTRLTVL.

The chain carries TRBV18 and TRBJ2-6; 7 nucleotides line up with TRBD1. The trim removed 3 bases at V and 4 bases at J, leaving 6 bases unmatched. The CDR3 extends over 16 amino acids. Per the germline V gene, CDR1 is KGHSH and CDR2 is LQKENI. The CDR3 nucleotides read TGTGCCAGCTCACCTGACAGGGTGTTAGGGGCCAACGTCCTGACTTTC. This sequence encodes CASSPDRVLGANVLTF.

The chain couples TRBV29-1 to TRBJ2-7; possible D gene TRBD1, 6 bases. V dropped 7 bases and J dropped 3 bases, with 13 bases sitting between them. The CDR3 is made up of 12 amino acids. Germline loops: CDR1 SQVTM, CDR2 ANQGSEA. The CDR3 sequence: CSGRDIGYEQYF. The CDR3 DNA reads TGCAGCGGCCGGGACATAGGCTACGAGCAGTACTTC.

The CDR3 sequence is CSVVGQGHTYEQYF. In DNA form, the CDR3 reads TGCAGCGTTGTGGGACAGGGGCACACCTACGAGCAGTACTTC. The chain has TRBV29-1 and TRBJ2-7; TRBD1 matches at 10 bases. CDR3 length: 14 amino acids. The germline V gene encodes CDR1 SQVTM and CDR2 ANQGSEA. V trimming: 4 bases; J trimming: 2 bases; junction bases outside the gene matches: 5.

The chain combines TRBV28 with TRBJ1-1; tentatively, D is TRBD1 (6 bases). V was shortened by 8 bases and J by 5 bases, with 12 bases between the two germline ends. This CDR3 spans 12 amino acids. Germline V CDR1 and CDR2: MDHEN, SYDVKM. The CDR3 sequence is CASGITGTEAFF. CDR3 nucleotides: TGTGCCAGCGGAATTACAGGGACTGAAGCTTTCTTT.

The rearrangement uses TRBV7-2 and TRBJ1-6; 9 positions agree with TRBD1. Germline CDR1 reads SGHTA; CDR2 reads FQGNSA. The trim removed 1 base at V and 8 bases at J, leaving 3 bases unmatched. The CDR3 extends over 15 amino acids. The CDR3 DNA sequence: TGTGCCAGCAGCTTAGGGACAGGGGATTATTCACCCCTCCACTTT. Its translation: CASSLGTGDYSPLHF.

This rearrangement joins TRBV19 to TRBJ2-2; D is perhaps TRBD1 (5 bases). The CDR3 has 13 residues. In germline, CDR1 is LNHDA, CDR2 SQIVND (reference sequence). V lost 6 bases, J lost 7 bases, and 12 bases lay in between. The CDR3 sequence: CASRTRVYGELFF. CDR3 nucleotide sequence: TGTGCCAGTAGAACCAGGGTATACGGGGAGCTGTTTTTT.

With respect to this clone: This may come from a read error, since a much larger clone is one base off. The rearrangement uses TRBV14 and TRBJ1-6; no firm D call. This CDR3 is built from 14 residues. CDR1 SGHDN and CDR2 FVKESK come from the germline V gene. The CDR3 region is CASSHLTVHSPPHF. CDR3 in DNA: TGTGCCAGCAGCCATCTTACAGTTCATTCACCCCCCCACTTT. Full variable domain (missing parts from reference TRBV14 and TRBJ1-6): EAGVTQFPSHSVIEKGQTVTLRCDPISGHDNLYWYRRVMGKEIKFLLHFVKESKQDESGMPNNRFLAERTGGTYSTLKVQPAELEDSGVYFCASSHLTVHSPPHFGNGTRLTVT.

The rearrangement joins TRBV27 to TRBJ1-5, with D maybe TRBD1 (5 bases). This CDR3 is built from 11 residues. The V end lost 8 bases, the J end lost 6 bases, and 8 bases lay between the germline ends. Germline assignment: CDR1 MNHEY and CDR2 SMNVEV (reference sequence). As DNA, the CDR3 is TGTGCCAGCGGGGGGATTCAGCCCCAGCATTTT. As protein: CASGGIQPQHF.

The chain is built from TRBV27 and TRBJ2-7; 10 nucleotides align to TRBD2. The CDR3 spans 19 residues. The trim removed 2 bases at V and 4 bases at J, leaving 17 bases unmatched. Germline V gives CDR1 MNHEY, CDR2 SMNVEV (reference sequence). Written as DNA, the CDR3 is TGTGCCAGCAGTTTAGAGCTAGCGGGAGAGTCCGGGGGGCCTTACGAGCAGTACTTC. Translation gives CASSLELAGESGGPYEQYF.

In this sample, this clone turned up once. The V call is TRBV27, the J call TRBJ1-2, with TRBD1 matching 7 bases. The CDR3 totals 15 residues. Trimming cost V 0 bases and J 4 bases; bases outside gene matches: 5. Looked up from germline, CDR1 is MNHEY and CDR2 is SMNVEV (reference sequence). CDR3 region: CASSLSGGPSYGYTF. The DNA for the CDR3 is TGTGCCAGCAGTTTATCAGGGGGCCCTAGCTATGGCTACACCTTC.

This chain joins TRBV10-3 and TRBJ2-5, with D perhaps TRBD1 (6 bases). The germline V and J ends were trimmed by 7 bases and 5 bases, with 14 bases remaining between them. The CDR3 loop spans 13 amino acids. The V gene's germline CDR1 is ENHRY and CDR2 SYGVKD. In DNA, the CDR3 is TGTGCCATCACCCGGGACATCTGGGAGACCCAGTACTTC. Translation: CAITRDIWETQYF.

CDR3 region: CASSYYPTGANTGELFF. In nucleotides, the CDR3 is TGTGCCAGCAGCTACTACCCCACAGGGGCGAACACCGGGGAGCTGTTTTTT. The gene calls are TRBV7-6 and TRBJ2-2; 7 bases agree with TRBD1. The CDR3 runs to 17 residues. With V trimmed by 4 bases and J by 0 bases, 8 bases remained unmatched. In germline, CDR1 is SGHVS, CDR2 FNYEAQ.

The rearrangement uses TRBV5-1 and TRBJ2-1, with TRBD2 matching over 12 bases. From germline, CDR1 is SGHRS and CDR2 YFSETQ. The CDR3 has 15 amino acids. V lost 3 bases, J lost 9 bases, and 7 bases stayed unmatched. The chain's CDR3 is CASSSGLAGRGEQFF. The DNA of the CDR3 is TGCGCCAGCAGCTCCGGACTAGCGGGAAGGGGTGAGCAGTTCTTC.

This rearrangement joins TRBV6-5 to TRBJ1-5, with 7 positions matching TRBD1. The germline gives CDR1 MNHEY, CDR2 SVGAGI. CDR3 length equals 14 residues. Trimming cost V 6 bases and J 3 bases; bases outside gene matches: 5. The CDR3: CASSLGQHNQPQHF. CDR3 DNA: TGTGCCAGCAGCCTGGGACAGCACAATCAGCCCCAGCATTTT.

The chain uses TRBV5-4 and TRBJ2-7, with D unclear. V was trimmed by 4 bases and J by 0 bases, leaving 8 bases between them. Germline V gene lookup returns CDR1 SGHNT and CDR2 YYREEE (reference sequence). CDR3 length: 13 residues. CDR3 in DNA: TGTGCCAGCAGCACACGTAACTCCTACGAGCAGTACTTC. It translates to CASSTRNSYEQYF.

This clone was found a few times. The J gene is TRBJ1-2, the V gene TRBV10-1; D uncertain. V was cut by 6 bases and J by 8 bases, with 16 bases left in between. This CDR3 is built from 13 residues. The germline CDR1 and CDR2 sequences are WNHNN and SYGVQD (reference sequence). CDR3 region: CASSPMSGWGYTF. In DNA form, the CDR3 reads TGCGCCAGCAGCCCCATGTCCGGTTGGGGCTACACCTTC.

This clone occurred once. The J gene is TRBJ2-2, the V gene TRBV10-3; D uncertain. Deletions cut 0 bases from V and 3 bases from J, with 11 bases between. This CDR3 comprises 16 residues. Germline V gene lookup returns CDR1 ENHRY and CDR2 SYGVKD. CDR3 nucleotide sequence: TGTGCCATCAGTGAGTCGAGAGGTCGGTACACCGGGGAGCTGTTTTTT. Protein: CAISESRGRYTGELFF.

The chain employs TRBV19 and TRBJ2-1; TRBD1 agrees at 10 bases. The CDR3 has 12 residues. V trimming: 7 bases; J trimming: 14 bases; junction bases outside the gene matches: 8. Germline V gives CDR1 LNHDA, CDR2 SQIVND (reference sequence). CDR3 DNA sequence: TGTGCCAGTACTGACAGGGGGCGATTAAAGTTCTTC. Translated: CASTDRGRLKFF.